This T cell receptor beta chain originates from a study of PD-1 blockade in classical Hodgkin lymphoma. Points from the study as a whole: Initiation of nivolumab under 1 year after ASCT led to exclusion of patients.

This CDR3 comprises 14 residues. Trimming at V came to 6 bases and at J to 4 bases, leaving 4 bases not matched to a gene. Germline loops: CDR1 SNHLY, CDR2 FYNNEI. In the case of this clone: As yet, its antigen is unknown.

In every patient, relapse followed autologous stem cell transplantation, while exposure to brentuximab vedotin differed. Data came from immunoSEQ multiplex PCR; TCRdb stores just in-frame clones and leaves some out. The repertoire has about 36,000 clones, approximately 69% of them found once; the top ten carry roughly 14%. The sample here was peripheral blood mononuclear cells (PBMCs), taken before the second cycle of nivolumab. The chain recombines TRBV2 with TRBJ1-4, with 8 bases identical to TRBD1. This TCR derives from a human donor with classical Hodgkin lymphoma. For the CDR3, the DNA is TGTGCCAGCAGGGGACAGGTTAATAATGAAAAACTGTTTTTT. This sequence encodes CASRGQVNNEKLFF.